This TCR beta chain derives from a study of shared clonotypes between healthy human individuals. The CDR3 consists of 13 residues. CDR1 is SGHTA, CDR2 FQGNSA, per germline. Trimming took off 2 bases at V and 5 bases at J, with 9 bases between the two ends. Data came from immunoSEQ multiplex PCR; TCRdb stores just in-frame clones and leaves some out. The sample consists of about 460,000 clones, more than 70% of them appearing once. When samples were unsorted, 85 million to 95 million PBMCs were used for genomic DNA. Sequencing input: PBMCs. V usage is TRBV7-2 and J usage is TRBJ2-5; D may be TRBD1 (6 bases). This TCR came from a woman between 40 and 50 years old in good health. Some clones in this sample may be carry-over from other donors' samples. The CDR3 DNA reads as TGTGCCAGCAGCTTAAGTACAGGGGAGACCCAGTACTTC. Amino acids: CASSLSTGETQYF.